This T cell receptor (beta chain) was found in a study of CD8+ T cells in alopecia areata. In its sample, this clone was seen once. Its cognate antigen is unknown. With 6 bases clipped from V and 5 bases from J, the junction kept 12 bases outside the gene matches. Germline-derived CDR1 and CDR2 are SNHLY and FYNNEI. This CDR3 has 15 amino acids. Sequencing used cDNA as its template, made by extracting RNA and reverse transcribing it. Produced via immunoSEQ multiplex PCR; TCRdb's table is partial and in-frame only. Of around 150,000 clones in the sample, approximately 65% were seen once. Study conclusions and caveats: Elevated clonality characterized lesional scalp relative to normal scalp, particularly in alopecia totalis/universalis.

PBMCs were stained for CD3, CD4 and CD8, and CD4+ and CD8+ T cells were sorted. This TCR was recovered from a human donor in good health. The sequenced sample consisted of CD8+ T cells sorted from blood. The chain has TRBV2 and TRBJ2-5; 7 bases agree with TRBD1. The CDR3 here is CASSDRQGGKETQYF. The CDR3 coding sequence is TGTGCCAGCAGCGACCGACAGGGTGGGAAGGAGACCCAGTACTTC.